This TCR beta chain was sequenced in a study of T cells after yellow fever vaccination (dated by TCRdb to between 2019 and 2020). Describing the broader study: Libraries from fractions with low cell numbers were prepared with the SMART-Seq v4 Ultra Low Input RNA kit. To follow T-cell clones before and after primary and booster YFV17D yellow fever vaccination, bulk TCR alpha and beta repertoires were sequenced over time. Blood samples were taken at several timepoints before and after primary and secondary immunization, and bulk PBMC replicates and cell subsets were isolated. Two healthy male donors, one aged 18 to 30 and one aged 30 to 40 years, made up the cohort. Broad study findings and their caveats: Computational filtering was needed because FACS-sorted repertoires could contain abundant contaminating clonotypes from the bulk population. The study included only a couple of donors, which limits how far the findings can be generalized. Compared with the primary T-cell response, the secondary T-cell response was faster but weaker, reaching its peak on day 5 rather than on day 15. Most clones expanded after primary vaccination (approximately 95% of CD4 and 70% to 90% of CD8) were re-detected after the booster, suggesting that broad memory maintenance occurred. A small fraction of clonotypes showed up in both the CD4 and CD8 compartments, probably as a result of convergent recombination.

Reads for this sample came from an Illumina NovaSeq 6000. Synthesis of TCR cDNA relied on 5'RACE template switching, a step that introduced a universal primer site along with unique molecular identifiers. Priming of cDNA synthesis was performed from both the TCR alpha and TCR beta constant segments. Libraries were amplified in two PCR steps, with sample barcodes and sequencing adapters added in the second step. Libraries were sequenced on Illumina HiSeq 2500 (2x100 bp) or NovaSeq (2x150 bp). Per the source publication's procedure: Reads were demultiplexed and collapsed into UMI consensus sequences with MIGEC, and V(D)J alignment was performed with MiXCR. Vaccine-responding clonotypes were defined with edgeR using replicate PBMC samples, requiring FDR below 0.01 and a log2 fold change above 5 up to day 15. Each bulk clonotype was labeled CD4 or CD8 based on which sequenced repertoire, CD4 or CD8, contained the clonotype at higher abundance. The public reads were reanalyzed by TCRdb: fastp trimming at Q25, MiXCR alignment, in-frame beta chains only. Rows are unified per CDR3 protein, each entry keeping the most common DNA and genes. TCRdb, rather than the study authors, made the V and J calls. The table for this sample lists fewer than 500,000 distinct CDR3 sequences; 18% of them were counted only once. The top ten clonotypes cover 15% to 20% of the sample.

The treatment or condition label, as the study defines it: live attenuated yellow fever vaccine strain. At every blood-draw timepoint, two biological replicates of bulk PBMCs were collected. PBMCs were isolated from peripheral blood using a standard Ficoll-Paque protocol. TriZol was used to extract RNA from bulk PBMCs, CD4 and CD8 fractions, and dextramer-positive and dextramer-negative fractions. Spanning cysteine to phenylalanine, the CDR3 consists of 15 amino acids. The entry retains the CDR3 DNA only, 45 bases that are in frame from base 1. V is cut back by 5 bases and J by 8 bases, with 8 bases in the junction unmatched. From the germline V gene, CDR1 is SGDLS and CDR2 is YYNGEE. For this clonotype: Its antigen remains undetermined. No much larger clonotype is one base removed from it; base qualities were not supplied.

The sequence is built from TRBV9 and TRBJ2-2, with 11 bases in between that match TRBD2. The source of this sequence is a man between 18 and 35 years old who received the YFV17D yellow fever vaccine. The sequenced sample was PBMCs, obtained before the yellow fever booster vaccination. The encoded CDR3 is CASRAGTSGPGELFF. The DNA sequence follows: TGTGCCAGCAGGGCCGGGACTAGCGGACCTGGGGAGCTGTTTTTT.